The entry that follows covers one TCR beta chain sequence. The data stem from a study of blood T cell repertoires in COVID-19. Study as a whole: The study drew acute and convalescent COVID-19 samples from the United States, Italy and Spain. In each case, the material was cDNA or gDNA derived from T cells, B-cell-depleted T cells, or PBMCs.

The CDR3 contains 14 residues. CDR1 and CDR2 (germline): KGHSH, LQKENI. V trimming: 0 bases; J trimming: 6 bases; junction bases outside the gene matches: 4. Original handling: Amplification from reference gene primers served as the basis for estimated nucleated cell counts. Assay: immunoSEQ multiplex PCR; the TCRdb copy retains only in-frame clones and omits some. Clonal size and the V and J genes are those of that table, whereas D and trimming came from the DNA. Of about 160,000 clones in the sample, about 85% were seen once. The rearrangement joins TRBV18 to TRBJ1-1; 7 bases are a match to TRBD1. The receptor was derived from a middle-aged man with acute or convalescent COVID-19. The sample taken for sequencing was peripheral blood. The CDR3 loop is CASSPPTGAAEAFF. The CDR3 region has the DNA TGTGCCAGCTCACCACCTACAGGGGCTGCTGAAGCTTTCTTT.